Presented here are 28 T cell receptor beta chains from one specimen sequenced in a study of T cells in Graves' hyperthyroidism and ophthalmopathy. The investigators amplified TCR beta CDR3 regions from RNA transcripts. The primer set for the first-round RT-PCR of the TCR CDR3 was HTBI. TCRdb independently ran MiXCR on the multiplex PCR reads; one entry per CDR3 protein. The sample holds approximately 590,000 distinct CDR3 sequences; around 14% are singletons and the top ten take roughly 6.6%. Source material: blood. These receptors were obtained from a young woman with Graves' hyperthyroidism.

V usage is TRBV4-1 and J usage is TRBJ2-5; maybe TRBD1 (6 bases). There are 16 residues in the CDR3. Germline V gene data show CDR1 as MGHRA and CDR2 as YSYEKL. The V gene lost 2 bases and the J gene lost 4 bases, with 17 bases spanning the gap. This CDR3 reads CASSQNHRDSGETQYF. For the CDR3, the DNA is TGCGCCAGCAGCCAAAACCACAGGGATTCGGGAGAGACCCAGTACTTC.

The sample holds many counts of this clonotype. CDR3 DNA: TGTGCCAGCAGTGTACCGGGACAGGGCTACGAGCAGTACTTC. Protein sequence: CASSVPGQGYEQYF. The chain couples TRBV28 to TRBJ2-7; TRBD1 aligns across 9 bases. Germline CDR1 is MDHEN and CDR2 is SYDVKM. The CDR3 is 14 residues long. V was clipped by 5 bases and J by 3 bases; unmatched bases: 5. The whole variable domain, remainder taken from reference TRBV28 and TRBJ2-7, is DVKVTQSSRYLVKRTGEKVFLECVQDMDHENMFWYRQDPGLGLRLIYFSYDVKMKEKGDIPEGYSVSREKKERFSLILESASTNQTSMYLCASSVPGQGYEQYFGPGTRLTVT.

This clonotype was counted many times. The chain employs TRBV13 and TRBJ2-5; 8 bases map to TRBD1. The length of the CDR3 is 19 residues. Germline CDR1 PRHDT, CDR2 FYEKMQ (reference sequence). Germline trimming cut 4 bases from V and 0 bases from J; bases unmatched to any gene: 16. The CDR3 nucleotides are TGTGCCAGCAGCTCCAGAGGATCGACAGGGGCTTGGTACCAAGAGACCCAGTACTTC. Its protein is CASSSRGSTGAWYQETQYF.

The V gene is TRBV6-1, the J gene TRBJ2-3; weak D call: TRBD2 (6 bases). The CDR3 runs to 15 residues. V lost 0 bases and J 5 bases, leaving 12 bases between the germline ends. CDR1 is MNHNS, CDR2 SASEGT, per germline. The CDR3 sequence is CASSEAGGTIDTQYF. The CDR3, as DNA: TGTGCCAGCAGTGAAGCGGGCGGGACGATAGATACGCAGTATTTT.

This clonotype was picked up a small number of times. The genes are TRBV7-9 and TRBJ2-5; tentatively, D is TRBD1 or TRBD2 (6 bases each). The CDR3 is 11 residues long. Germline lookup yields CDR1 SEHNR and CDR2 FQNEAQ (reference sequence). V lost 0 bases and J lost 13, with 9 bases in between. This chain's CDR3 is CASSLAGGLYF. CDR3 in DNA: TGTGCCAGCAGCTTAGCCGGGGGCTTGTACTTC.

This clonotype came up a few times. The chain combines TRBV6-1 with TRBJ2-7; the match to TRBD1 covers 7 bases. Trimming cost V 7 bases and J 7 bases; bases outside gene matches: 13. Germline assignment: CDR1 MNHNS and CDR2 SASEGT. The CDR3 runs to 14 residues. This CDR3 reads CASTVSLTGEEQYF. The DNA of the CDR3 is TGTGCCAGCACAGTTTCCCTAACAGGGGAAGAGCAGTACTTC.

This clonotype has a handful of counts. The V and J genes are TRBV15 and TRBJ2-2, with TRBD2 matching over 8 bases. In germline, CDR1 is LNHNV, CDR2 YYDKDF (reference sequence). V trimming: 4 bases; J trimming: 7 bases; junction bases outside the gene matches: 8. This CDR3 is 15 amino acids long. This CDR3 is CATSNLIAGLGELFF. CDR3 DNA: TGTGCCACCAGCAACCTTATAGCGGGACTCGGGGAGCTGTTTTTT.

This clonotype was counted between two and nine times. The V and J genes are TRBV29-1 and TRBJ2-5, with 7 bases aligning to TRBD1. This CDR3 has 13 residues. The germline V gene has CDR1 SQVTM and CDR2 ANQGSEA. V was clipped by 2 bases and J by 3 bases; unmatched bases: 3. The CDR3 loop is CSVEPQGEETQYF. The CDR3 coding sequence is TGCAGCGTTGAACCCCAGGGGGAAGAGACCCAGTACTTC.

This clonotype was counted at least ten times. The V gene is TRBV7-2, the J gene TRBJ2-7, with 8 nucleotides matching TRBD2. Germline V gene lookup returns CDR1 SGHTA and CDR2 FQGNSA. The trim removed 5 bases at V and 7 bases at J, leaving 16 bases unmatched. CDR3 length: 16 residues. CDR3: CASSRQPGLPGGEQYF. CDR3 nucleotide sequence: TGTGCCAGCAGCCGCCAACCGGGACTACCGGGGGGGGAGCAGTACTTC.

This clonotype was detected ten times or more. The chain links TRBV20-1 to TRBJ2-1, with 7 bases lining up with TRBD2. The germline gives CDR1 DFQATT, CDR2 SNEGSKA (reference sequence). V trimming: 4 bases; J trimming: 9 bases; junction bases outside the gene matches: 6. This CDR3 spans 12 amino acids. DNA for the CDR3: TGCAGTGCTATTGGACTAGTGGGTGAGCAGTTCTTC. Encoded protein: CSAIGLVGEQFF.

This clonotype showed up many times. CDR3 nucleotide sequence: TGTGCCAGCAGTTTACTACCTACAGGGACCGGTGGGAATGAGCAGTTCTTC. Amino acid sequence: CASSLLPTGTGGNEQFF. This chain connects TRBV27 to TRBJ2-1; D might be TRBD1 (6 bases). This CDR3 is 17 amino acids long. Trimming pared 2 bases from V and 7 bases from J, leaving 21 bases between. Germline loops: CDR1 MNHEY, CDR2 SMNVEV (reference sequence).

This clonotype was seen only a few times. J is TRBJ2-2 and V is TRBV10-1, with D maybe TRBD2 (5 bases). Trimming took 3 bases from V and 0 from J, leaving 5 bases between them. The CDR3 covers 14 residues. CDR1 and CDR2 (germline): WNHNN, SYGVQD (reference sequence). The CDR3 reads CASSDGANTGELFF. The CDR3, as DNA: TGCGCCAGCAGTGACGGGGCGAACACCGGGGAGCTGTTTTTT.

This clonotype was seen ten or more times. The rearrangement links TRBV28 to TRBJ1-4; the D is unclear. The germline CDR1 and CDR2 sequences are MDHEN and SYDVKM. There are 13 residues in the CDR3. Trimming removed 6 bases at V and 8 bases at J, with 13 bases between. The CDR3 loop is CASSPEGSEKLFF. CDR3 sequence (DNA): TGTGCCAGCAGCCCCGAGGGTAGCGAAAAACTGTTTTTT.

This chain connects TRBV6-2 or TRBV6-3 to TRBJ2-1; D ambiguous. Germline CDR1 reads MNHEY; CDR2 reads SVGEGT. V was trimmed by 7 bases and J by 7 bases, leaving 8 bases between them. The CDR3 spans 11 residues. This CDR3 reads CASNSVNEQFF. DNA for the CDR3: TGTGCCAGCAATTCTGTAAATGAGCAGTTCTTC.

The genes are TRBV4-2 and TRBJ2-7; 10 nucleotides match TRBD2. J gave up 3 bases and V 0 bases, and 5 bases lay outside the gene matches. This CDR3 is built from 16 residues. Germline V gives CDR1 LGHNA, CDR2 YNFKEQ. The CDR3 DNA follows: TGTGCCAGCAGCCAAGACGGAGGACTAGCGGTCTACGAGCAGTACTTC. Its protein is CASSQDGGLAVYEQYF.

The rearrangement links TRBV6-1 to TRBJ2-2, with D tentatively TRBD2 (6 bases). The CDR3 runs 12 residues. The germline V gene has CDR1 MNHNS and CDR2 SASEGT. V was cut by 8 bases and J by 6 bases, with 10 bases left in between. CDR3 coding DNA: TGTGCCAGCCGCTGGGGGGCCGGGGAGCTGTTTTTT. It is translated as CASRWGAGELFF.

As to this clonotype: One end of the junction is discordant with germline, which a read error may explain. The chain employs TRBV7-2 and TRBJ2-1; TRBD2 aligns across 9 bases. Germline CDR1 SGHTA, CDR2 FQGNSA. The CDR3 contains 11 residues. CDR3 nucleotides: TGTGCCAGCCGTTCTTTGCGGGAGGGCCTCTTC. As protein: CASRSLREGLF.

This clonotype was counted only a few times. The chain employs TRBV6-2 or TRBV6-3 and TRBJ2-1; D possibly corresponds to TRBD1 (5 bases). Germline V CDR1 and CDR2: MNHEY, SVGEGT. The CDR3 loop spans 14 amino acids. Trimming removed 3 bases at V and 5 bases at J, with 11 bases between. This chain's CDR3 is CASSYSAGHNEQFF. The CDR3 region has the DNA TGTGCCAGCAGTTATTCGGCAGGGCACAATGAGCAGTTCTTC.

At least ten counts were recorded for this clonotype. Germline and junction disagree at one end, which may indicate a read error. The chain links TRBV20-1 to TRBJ2-3; 11 bases are a match to TRBD2. Germline loops: CDR1 DFQATT, CDR2 SNEGSKA (reference sequence). This CDR3 is built from 15 residues. The CDR3 DNA follows: TGCGGTGCTGGAAGACTAGCGGGGTCTTCAGATACGCAGTATTTT. Translating it yields CGAGRLAGSSDTQYF.

This clonotype was detected a few times. The V call is TRBV29-1, the J call TRBJ1-4; D unresolved. CDR3 length equals 14 residues. V lost 2 bases to trimming and J lost 2 bases, with 9 bases between them. Germline V gene data show CDR1 as SQVTM and CDR2 as ANQGSEA. The CDR3 region is CSVEIWDTNEKLFF. CDR3 bases: TGCAGCGTTGAAATCTGGGATACTAATGAAAAACTGTTTTTT. The entire variable domain, with the rest obtained from reference TRBV29-1 and TRBJ1-4, is as follows: SAVISQKPSRDICQRGTSLTIQCQVDSQVTMMFWYRQQPGQSLTLIATANQGSEATYESGFVIDKFPISRPNLTFSTLTVSNMSPEDSSIYLCSVEIWDTNEKLFFGSGTQLSVL.

This chain connects TRBV11-2 to TRBJ2-7; a possible D gene is TRBD1 (5 bases). Trimming cost V 2 bases and J 1 base, with 12 bases left between them. The CDR3 has 15 amino acids. CDR1 is SGHAT, CDR2 FQNNGV, per germline. The CDR3 loop is CASSLSGPNSYEQYF. Here the CDR3 DNA reads TGTGCCAGCAGCTTATCAGGGCCAAATTCCTACGAGCAGTACTTC.

On this clonotype: It may be a read error: a sequence one base away is much more abundant. The chain links TRBV12-3 or TRBV12-4 to TRBJ2-1; weak D call: TRBD1 (6 bases). V was pared by 6 bases and J by 4 bases, with 16 bases between. The CDR3 is 15 amino acids. DNA for the CDR3: TGTGCCAGCAGATTAAGGGGGAGTGGGTACAATGAGCAGTTCTTC. This codes for CASRLRGSGYNEQFF.

This clonotype was picked up many times. The V and J genes are TRBV18 and TRBJ1-1, with no clear D. Germline V gene sequence: CDR1 KGHSH, CDR2 LQKENI. V lost 0 bases and J lost 3, with 11 bases in between. This CDR3 is built from 15 residues. The CDR3 loop is CASSPPNAVYTEAFF. The CDR3 DNA reads TGTGCCAGCTCACCACCTAATGCTGTCTACACTGAAGCTTTCTTT.

V is TRBV7-9 and J is TRBJ2-7; D call uncertain. V shed 0 bases and J shed 8 bases, with 8 bases lying between them. This CDR3 contains 12 residues. CDR1 is SEHNR and CDR2 is FQNEAQ in the germline V gene (reference sequence). The CDR3 spells CASSLAGQKQYF. CDR3 DNA sequence: TGTGCCAGCAGCTTAGCCGGGCAAAAGCAGTACTTC.

This clonotype was observed a handful of times. The chain is built from TRBV28 and TRBJ2-2; a possible D gene is TRBD1 (5 bases). CDR1 MDHEN and CDR2 SYDVKM come from the germline V gene. The CDR3 consists of 14 residues. Trimming took 3 bases from V and 7 from J, leaving 12 bases between them. DNA for the CDR3: TGTGCCAGCAGTTTTCTGGGGCCGAGCGGGGAGCTGTTTTTT. This codes for CASSFLGPSGELFF.

A few counts support this clonotype. The gene calls are TRBV29-1 and TRBJ2-7; D ambiguous. CDR1 is SQVTM, CDR2 ANQGSEA, per germline. V was pared by 3 bases and J by 0 bases, with 3 bases between. The CDR3 contains 11 residues. Here the CDR3 reads CSVDNSYEQYF. The DNA of the CDR3 is TGCAGCGTTGACAACTCCTACGAGCAGTACTTC.

The sample holds many counts of this clonotype. The gene calls are TRBV3-1 and TRBJ1-1; TRBD1 is a possible D gene (6 bases). Trimming took 5 bases from V and 6 from J, leaving 13 bases between them. Germline V gene data show CDR1 as LGHDT and CDR2 as YNNKEL (reference sequence). The CDR3 spans 13 residues. The CDR3 reads CASSTGLLAEAFF. DNA for the CDR3: TGTGCCAGCAGCACAGGGTTATTGGCTGAAGCTTTCTTT.

This clonotype was detected many times. The chain couples TRBV3-1 to TRBJ2-3; no clear D. Trimming stripped 0 bases from V and 5 bases from J, with 6 bases between. CDR1 is LGHDT, CDR2 YNNKEL, per germline (reference sequence). The CDR3 sequence is 13 residues long. The CDR3 nucleotides read TGTGCCAGCAGCCAAGATTGGCTAGATACGCAGTATTTT. Its translation: CASSQDWLDTQYF.